One sample yielded the 28 T cell receptor beta chains listed below, sequenced in a study of T cells after yellow fever vaccination. MiXCR, run by TCRdb on the 5' RACE reads, gives a single entry per CDR3 protein. Here the sample spans 75,000 to 100,000 distinct CDR3 sequences, about 8.4% being singletons. Sequenced material: CD8+ T cells not binding an NS4B(214-222) dextramer, sorted from PBMCs, taken more than 13 days after the first yellow fever vaccination. The receptors here all came from a man between 18 and 29 years old who received the YFV17D yellow fever vaccine.

The table lists this clonotype with many counts. The chain is built from TRBV5-1 and TRBJ2-3, with 8 positions matching TRBD1. With 4 bases clipped from V and 4 bases from J, the junction kept 11 bases outside the gene matches. Germline V lookup: CDR1 SGHRS, CDR2 YFSETQ. The CDR3 spans 16 residues. The CDR3 reads CASSPPGQGFSDTQYF. The CDR3, as DNA: TGCGCCAGCAGCCCCCCTGGACAGGGCTTTTCAGATACGCAGTATTTT.

The CDR3 region is CASSPGTEVQETQYF. DNA of the CDR3: TGTGCCAGCAGCCCGGGGACAGAAGTCCAAGAGACCCAGTACTTC. The J gene is TRBJ2-5, the V gene TRBV28, with 7 bases aligning to TRBD1. The CDR3 is 15 amino acids. The germline gives CDR1 MDHEN, CDR2 SYDVKM. V trimming: 6 bases; J trimming: 1 base; junction bases outside the gene matches: 8.

This chain uses TRBV5-1 with TRBJ2-1; tentative D call: TRBD1 (5 bases). The germline CDR1 and CDR2 sequences are SGHRS and YFSETQ. The CDR3 extends over 14 amino acids. V was shortened by 0 bases and J by 5 bases, with 9 bases between the two germline ends. CDR3 sequence reads: CASSLDPGNNEQFF. In nucleotides, the CDR3 is TGCGCCAGCAGCTTGGATCCAGGGAACAATGAGCAGTTCTTC.

The gene calls are TRBV3-1 and TRBJ2-2; 12 nucleotides match TRBD2. V trimming: 11 bases; J trimming: 2 bases; junction bases outside the gene matches: 15. The V gene's germline CDR1 is LGHDT and CDR2 YNNKEL (reference sequence). The CDR3 sequence is 18 residues long. The DNA for the CDR3 is TGTGCCTTCAGTTCCTGGAAACTAGCGGGGGGAAACACCGGGGAGCTGTTTTTT. This encodes CAFSSWKLAGGNTGELFF.

This clonotype was seen only a few times. V gene TRBV24-1 combines with J gene TRBJ2-3; weak D call: TRBD2 (7 bases). V lost 4 bases and J lost 0, with 13 bases in between. The CDR3 consists of 16 residues. Germline CDR1 and CDR2: KGHDR and SFDVKD. CDR3 amino acids: CATSDLGGLSTDTQYF. The CDR3 DNA reads TGTGCCACCAGTGACCTCGGGGGGCTAAGCACAGATACGCAGTATTTT.

This clonotype showed up just a few times. The chain links TRBV4-3 to TRBJ2-3, with 9 bases lining up with TRBD1. The V gene's germline CDR1 is LGHNA and CDR2 YSLEER. Losses at the gene ends were 1 base for V and 5 bases for J; bases not matched to a gene: 13. The CDR3 consists of 18 residues. The CDR3 protein is CASSQGDIGQGLVDTQYF. As DNA, the CDR3 is TGCGCCAGCAGCCAAGGGGATATCGGACAGGGGCTAGTAGATACGCAGTATTTT.

This clonotype was counted at least ten times. This rearrangement joins TRBV27 to TRBJ2-4; D gene uncertain. This CDR3 has 16 residues. Germline V gene sequence: CDR1 MNHEY, CDR2 SMNVEV (reference sequence). Trimming took off 6 bases at V and 0 bases at J, with 15 bases between the two ends. Written as DNA, the CDR3 is TGTGCCAGCAGCCCTCGGACGGTTCTAGCCAAAAACATTCAGTACTTC. This encodes CASSPRTVLAKNIQYF.

CDR3 residues: CASSPPWTVGEQYF. For the CDR3, the DNA is TGTGCCAGCAGCCCACCTTGGACAGTAGGCGAGCAGTACTTC. The genes are TRBV6-2 or TRBV6-3 and TRBJ2-7; tentatively, D is TRBD1 (6 bases). Trimming removed 6 bases at V and 6 bases at J, with 18 bases between. The V gene's germline CDR1 is MNHEY and CDR2 SVGEGT. This CDR3 has 14 residues.

This clonotype was counted only a few times. Here the CDR3 DNA reads TGCAGTGCTGCCTGGGGTGGGATCAGCACAGATACGCAGTATTTT. It codes for CSAAWGGISTDTQYF. V and J are TRBV20-1 and TRBJ2-3; D not certain. Trimming took off 5 bases at V and 0 bases at J, with 15 bases between the two ends. Germline lookup yields CDR1 DFQATT and CDR2 SNEGSKA (reference sequence). The CDR3 is made up of 15 amino acids.

This clonotype was seen only a few times. The V call is TRBV30, the J call TRBJ2-1, with D possibly being TRBD1 (5 bases). The V gene's germline CDR1 is GTSNPN and CDR2 SVGIG (reference sequence). The CDR3 length is 19 residues. Trimming removed 0 bases at V and 0 bases at J, with 21 bases between. Written as DNA, the CDR3 is TGTGCCTGGAGTGTTTCAGGGCACCTATCCTCAAGCTCCTACAATGAGCAGTTCTTC. Translating gives CAWSVSGHLSSSSYNEQFF. Filled out from reference TRBV30 and TRBJ2-1, the complete variable domain reads SQTIHQWPATLVQPVGSPLSLECTVEGTSNPNLYWYRQAAGRGLQLLFYSVGIGQISSEVPQNLSASRPQDRQFILSSKKLLLSDSGFYLCAWSVSGHLSSSSYNEQFFGPGTRLTVL.

This clonotype was detected ten times or more. The chain employs TRBV7-8 and TRBJ2-5; D remains ambiguous. Germline CDR1 is SGHVS and CDR2 is FQNEAQ. V lost 7 bases to trimming and J lost 5 bases, with 11 bases between them. The CDR3 is 12 amino acids. In nucleotides, the CDR3 is TGTGCCAGCACCCTTAGCCGGGAGACCCAGTACTTC. Translating it yields CASTLSRETQYF.

V is TRBV5-8 and J is TRBJ1-5; 7 bases match TRBD1. Trimming at V came to 3 bases and at J to 3 bases, leaving 3 bases not matched to a gene. This CDR3 spans 14 amino acids. Germline V gene lookup returns CDR1 SGHTS and CDR2 YDEGEE. CDR3 protein: CASSSRGTNQPQHF. In DNA, the CDR3 is TGTGCCAGCAGCTCCAGGGGGACCAATCAGCCCCAGCATTTT.

Details on this clonotype: At one end, the junction sequence differs from germline, possibly due to a read error. The chain combines TRBV3-1 with TRBJ2-1; TRBD2 aligns across 7 bases. Germline CDR1 reads LGHDT; CDR2 reads YNNKEL (reference sequence). CDR3 length: 18 residues. Here the CDR3 DNA reads TGTGCCTGCAGCATCGACCCGGAGCGGGGTTCTCGGTACAATGAGCAGTTCTTC. Translating gives CACSIDPERGSRYNEQFF.

This clonotype was counted many times. This chain connects TRBV5-1 to TRBJ2-7; D possibly matches TRBD1 or TRBD2 (5 bases each). Trimming removed 0 bases from V and 2 bases from J, with 9 bases in between. The CDR3 contains 14 residues. The V gene's germline CDR1 is SGHRS and CDR2 YFSETQ. The CDR3 loop is CASSLARGTYEQYF. CDR3 sequence (DNA): TGCGCCAGCAGCTTGGCGAGGGGTACCTACGAGCAGTACTTC.

This clonotype was seen a few times. The chain joins TRBV4-2 to TRBJ1-2, with D perhaps matching TRBD1 (6 bases). Trimming stripped 1 base from V and 6 bases from J, with 15 bases between. The CDR3 is 15 residues long. Germline V gene data show CDR1 as LGHNA and CDR2 as YNFKEQ. CDR3 loop: CASSQGRGGLDGYTF. The CDR3 DNA is TGTGCCAGCAGCCAAGGTCGCGGGGGGCTAGATGGCTACACCTTC.

At least ten counts were recorded for this clonotype. CDR3 in DNA: TGTGCCAGCAGCCGGACAGGGAACACTGAAGCTTTCTTT. This gives the protein CASSRTGNTEAFF. The rearrangement joins TRBV12-3 or TRBV12-4 to TRBJ1-1; 7 bases match TRBD1. This CDR3 contains 13 residues. J lost 1 base, V lost 6 bases, and 2 bases had no gene match.

In this sample, this clonotype turned up many times. The V and J genes are TRBV21-1 and TRBJ2-7; TRBD1 reflects the table's D call only, with no check against the DNA. TRBV21-1 is a pseudogene. The CDR3 is 16 residues long. CDR3 sequence reads: CASSKEEMGVSYEQYV. The CDR3 DNA follows: TGTGCCAGCAGCAAAGAAGAAATGGGGGTATCCTACGAGCAGTACGTC.

The sample holds a few counts of this clonotype. CDR3 nucleotides: TGTGCCAGCAGTTACTTGTATGGGGTCGGGAACACTGAAGCTTTCTTT. As protein: CASSYLYGVGNTEAFF. This chain connects TRBV6-5 to TRBJ1-1; D is ambiguous. The CDR3 is made up of 16 amino acids. CDR1 and CDR2 (germline): MNHEY, SVGAGI. Trimming removed 1 base at V and 1 base at J, with 13 bases between.

Only a few counts were recorded for this clonotype. The V call is TRBV30, the J call TRBJ1-1; D remains ambiguous. The V end lost 0 bases, the J end lost 11 bases, and 16 bases lay between the germline ends. The CDR3 runs to 13 residues. CDR1 GTSNPN and CDR2 SVGIG come from the germline V gene (reference sequence). The CDR3 loop reads CAWSVGSGSRAFF. CDR3 DNA sequence: TGTGCCTGGAGTGTAGGCTCAGGCAGTAGGGCTTTCTTT.

This clonotype was seen more than once but under ten times. The chain is built from TRBV6-5 and TRBJ1-2; 9 nucleotides agree with TRBD1. Looked up from germline, CDR1 is MNHEY and CDR2 is SVGAGI. Losses at the gene ends were 3 bases for V and 4 bases for J; bases not matched to a gene: 6. The CDR3 runs 15 residues. The DNA of the CDR3 is TGTGCCAGCAGTTATGGGACAGGGCTGGGCTATGGCTACACCTTC. Translating it yields CASSYGTGLGYGYTF.

This clonotype appeared a few times. This may arise from a read error, as a much more abundant clone is one base away. The V gene is TRBV7-2, the J gene TRBJ2-2; tentatively, D is TRBD1 (5 bases). Trimming took 0 bases from V and 6 from J, leaving 5 bases between them. This CDR3 has 13 residues. Germline V gene lookup returns CDR1 SGHTA and CDR2 FQGNSA. CDR3 protein: CASSLAGPGELFF. CDR3 sequence (DNA): TGTGCCAGCAGCTTAGCGGGGCCCGGGGAGCTGTTTTTT.

The rearrangement links TRBV20-1 to TRBJ2-1; D gene ambiguous. Deletions cut 0 bases from V and 4 bases from J, with 7 bases between. The germline CDR1 and CDR2 sequences are DFQATT and SNEGSKA (reference sequence). The CDR3 totals 13 residues. The CDR3 sequence: CSARDRYYNEQFF. The CDR3 DNA sequence: TGCAGTGCTAGAGACCGCTATTACAATGAGCAGTTCTTC.

This clonotype was recorded many times. The chain employs TRBV5-6 and TRBJ2-3; D may be TRBD1 (5 bases). CDR1 and CDR2 (germline): SGHDT, YYEEEE. The CDR3 length is 16 residues. With 4 bases removed from V and 2 bases from J, the gap between germline ends came to 17 bases. The DNA for the CDR3 is TGTGCCAGCAGCATAGGAATACGGACAAACACAGATACGCAGTATTTT. Protein sequence: CASSIGIRTNTDTQYF.

This clonotype was counted a few times. V is TRBV5-8 and J is TRBJ2-3; 8 bases agree with TRBD2. The trim removed 3 bases at V and 1 base at J, leaving 10 bases unmatched. The CDR3 has 17 amino acids. CDR1 and CDR2 (germline): SGHTS, YDEGEE. CDR3 loop: CASSSSGGPERTDTQYF. CDR3 DNA: TGTGCCAGCAGCTCCTCGGGAGGGCCCGAACGCACAGATACGCAGTATTTT.

The V call is TRBV7-2, the J call TRBJ2-3; D ambiguous. V was cut by 5 bases and J by 1 base, with 16 bases left in between. Germline loops: CDR1 SGHTA, CDR2 FQGNSA. The CDR3 loop spans 16 amino acids. DNA for the CDR3: TGTGCCAGCAGCCTTACCGGACCTGTTGGCACAGATACGCAGTATTTT. Translation gives CASSLTGPVGTDTQYF.

The genes are TRBV11-2 and TRBJ2-7; D uncertain. CDR1 is SGHAT and CDR2 is FQNNGV in the germline V gene. The germline V and J ends were trimmed by 3 bases and 4 bases, with 10 bases remaining between them. The CDR3 extends over 13 amino acids. The CDR3 region is CASSFDDWYEQYV. The CDR3 DNA reads TGTGCCAGCAGCTTTGATGACTGGTACGAGCAGTACGTC.

In its sample, this clonotype was seen a few times. This sequence joins TRBV4-1 and TRBJ1-5; D remains unclear. Between the trimmed V and J ends, which lost 1 base and 1 base, there was a span of 11 bases. Germline V gives CDR1 MGHRA, CDR2 YSYEKL. The CDR3 covers 16 residues. CDR3 region: CASSQGARASNQPQHF. The DNA of the CDR3 is TGCGCCAGCAGCCAAGGGGCACGGGCCAGCAATCAGCCCCAGCATTTT.

This clonotype has more than one count but fewer than ten. The chain recombines TRBV13 with TRBJ2-3, with 8 bases aligning to TRBD1. V shed 1 base, J shed 2 bases, and the junction held 2 bases outside the gene matches. The CDR3 totals 15 residues. The germline V gene has CDR1 PRHDT and CDR2 FYEKMQ (reference sequence). The DNA for the CDR3 is TGTGCCAGCAGCTTAGCCCAGGGGGCCACAGATACGCAGTATTTT. Protein sequence: CASSLAQGATDTQYF. The variable domain in full, completed from reference TRBV13 and TRBJ2-3, reads AAGVIQSPRHLIKEKRETATLKCYPIPRHDTVYWYQQGPGQDPQFLISFYEKMQSDKGSIPDRFSAQQFSDYHSELNMSSLELGDSALYFCASSLAQGATDTQYFGPGTRLTVL.